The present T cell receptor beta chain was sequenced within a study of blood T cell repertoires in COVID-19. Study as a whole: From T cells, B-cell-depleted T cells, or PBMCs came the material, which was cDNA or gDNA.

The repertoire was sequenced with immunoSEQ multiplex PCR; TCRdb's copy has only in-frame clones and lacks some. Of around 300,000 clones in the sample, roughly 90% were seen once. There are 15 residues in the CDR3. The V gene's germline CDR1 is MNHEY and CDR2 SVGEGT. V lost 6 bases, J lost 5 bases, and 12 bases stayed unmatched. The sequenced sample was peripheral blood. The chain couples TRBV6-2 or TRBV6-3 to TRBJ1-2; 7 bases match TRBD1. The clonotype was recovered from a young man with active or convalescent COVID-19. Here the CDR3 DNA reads TGTGCCAGCAGCAGAAGGGACAGAGTAGTATATGGCTACACCTTC. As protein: CASSRRDRVVYGYTF.